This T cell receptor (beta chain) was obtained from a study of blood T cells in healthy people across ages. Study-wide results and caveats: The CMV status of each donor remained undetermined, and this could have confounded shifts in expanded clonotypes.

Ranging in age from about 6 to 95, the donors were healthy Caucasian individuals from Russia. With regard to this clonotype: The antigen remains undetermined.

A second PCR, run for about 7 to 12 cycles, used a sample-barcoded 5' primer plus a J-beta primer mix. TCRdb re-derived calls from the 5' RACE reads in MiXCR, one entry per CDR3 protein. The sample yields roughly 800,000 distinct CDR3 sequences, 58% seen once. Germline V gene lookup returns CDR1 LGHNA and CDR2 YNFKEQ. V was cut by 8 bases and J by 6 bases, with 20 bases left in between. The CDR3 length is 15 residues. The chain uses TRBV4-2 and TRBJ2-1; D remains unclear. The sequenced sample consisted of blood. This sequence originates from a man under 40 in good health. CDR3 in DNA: TGTGCCAGCGCCCCCGCTCCGGTCACGGGCAATGAGCAGTTCTTC. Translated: CASAPAPVTGNEQFF.